These 12 T cell receptor beta chains were sequenced from one sample in a study of blood T cell repertoires in COVID-19. Clones were read by immunoSEQ multiplex PCR, and TCRdb kept only the in-frame ones, dropping some. The sample gives roughly 150,000 clones, about 80% of which show up once; 15% to 20% is in the top ten. The material sequenced was PBMCs or T cells enriched from blood (not recorded which). The receptors originated from a woman in her 70s in a cohort exposed to, infected with or recovered from COVID-19 (not recorded which).

This clone turned up a few times. The rearrangement joins TRBV5-4 to TRBJ2-7; the match to TRBD1 covers 9 bases. J lost 5 bases, V lost 2 bases, and 2 bases had no gene match. The CDR3 length is 13 residues. Per the germline V gene, CDR1 is SGHNT and CDR2 is YYREEE (reference sequence). CDR3 coding DNA: TGTGCCAGCAGCTTCGGGACAGGGAACGAGCAGTACTTC. Its translation is CASSFGTGNEQYF.

The rearrangement links TRBV6-5 to TRBJ2-7, with D possibly matching TRBD1 (5 bases). Between the trimmed V and J ends, which lost 4 bases and 2 bases, there was a span of 12 bases. CDR1 MNHEY and CDR2 SVGAGI come from the germline V gene. The CDR3 is 14 amino acids. CDR3 in amino acids: CASSWGQGAYEQYF. The CDR3 DNA reads TGTGCCAGCAGTTGGGGCCAGGGCGCCTACGAGCAGTACTTC.

CDR3: CASSLGGATYNEQFF. As DNA, the CDR3 is TGTGCCAGCAGTTTGGGGGGGGCGACCTACAATGAGCAGTTCTTC. This chain uses TRBV28 with TRBJ2-1, with a tentative D call TRBD2 (7 bases). From germline, CDR1 is MDHEN and CDR2 SYDVKM. The V gene lost 3 bases and the J gene lost 2 bases, with 11 bases spanning the gap. The length of the CDR3 is 15 residues. The variable domain in full, with the rest retrieved from reference TRBV28 and TRBJ2-1, is DVKVTQSSRYLVKRTGEKVFLECVQDMDHENMFWYRQDPGLGLRLIYFSYDVKMKEKGDIPEGYSVSREKKERFSLILESASTNQTSMYLCASSLGGATYNEQFFGPGTRLTVL.

V is TRBV7-2 and J is TRBJ2-3; 10 bases line up with TRBD2. After removal of 2 bases from V and 4 bases from J, the junction contained 6 bases not matched to a gene. Per germline, CDR1 SGHTA and CDR2 FQGNSA. There are 16 residues in the CDR3. The CDR3: CASSLKLAGGADTQYF. DNA of the CDR3: TGTGCCAGCAGCTTAAAATTAGCGGGAGGTGCAGATACGCAGTATTTT.

This chain connects TRBV6-5 to TRBJ1-4, with TRBD1 as a possible D gene (5 bases). Germline assignment: CDR1 MNHEY and CDR2 SVGAGI. The CDR3 runs 15 residues. The V end was cut by 2 bases, the J end by 4 bases, with 11 bases between. The CDR3 DNA follows: TGTGCCAGCAGTTACACGGGGGAGTTTAATGAAAAACTGTTTTTT. It yields the protein CASSYTGEFNEKLFF.

The V gene is TRBV6-5, the J gene TRBJ1-1; D gene ambiguous. This CDR3 contains 15 residues. Germline CDR1 is MNHEY and CDR2 is SVGAGI. V was cut by 0 bases and J by 1 base, with 9 bases left in between. This CDR3 is CASSYSTRKNTEAFF. The CDR3 DNA sequence: TGTGCCAGCAGTTACTCGACTAGGAAGAACACTGAAGCTTTCTTT.

The chain combines TRBV18 with TRBJ2-2, with 8 bases matching TRBD1. Looked up from germline, CDR1 is KGHSH and CDR2 is LQKENI. The V and J ends lost 6 bases and 4 bases, in that order; junction bases with no gene match: 7. This CDR3 comprises 15 residues. CDR3 sequence reads: CASSPRGLGTGELFF. CDR3 DNA: TGTGCCAGCTCGCCCAGGGGGCTGGGCACCGGGGAGCTGTTTTTT.

The CDR3, as DNA: TGTGCCAGCACTAATTCGGGACACCTCAGGGGCGAGCAGTACTTC. Protein sequence: CASTNSGHLRGEQYF. The chain carries TRBV6-5 and TRBJ2-7; D is possibly TRBD1 (6 bases). Germline values: CDR1 MNHEY, CDR2 SVGAGI. This CDR3 is built from 15 residues. Trimming stripped 7 bases from V and 6 bases from J, with 22 bases between.

The V and J genes are TRBV28 and TRBJ2-4; TRBD1 is a possible D gene (5 bases). The germline V gene encodes CDR1 MDHEN and CDR2 SYDVKM. Trimming stripped 5 bases from V and 8 bases from J, with 13 bases between. The CDR3 runs 13 residues. The CDR3 region has the DNA TGTGCCAGCAGTCCAGGCCAGGGTGACATTCAGTACTTC. Translation: CASSPGQGDIQYF.

The J gene is TRBJ1-1, the V gene TRBV19; unclear D gene. The germline V gene has CDR1 LNHDA and CDR2 SQIVND (reference sequence). Trimming cost V 6 bases and J 4 bases, with 12 bases left between them. CDR3 length: 13 residues. The CDR3 spells CASSEVELTEAFF. CDR3 DNA sequence: TGTGCCAGTAGCGAAGTTGAACTCACTGAAGCTTTCTTT.

The genes are TRBV9 and TRBJ2-2; possible D gene TRBD1, 6 bases. CDR3 length: 14 amino acids. Trimming pared 7 bases from V and 0 bases from J, leaving 10 bases between. Germline V lookup: CDR1 SGDLS, CDR2 YYNGEE. The CDR3 reads CASEGTTNTGELFF. The CDR3 DNA follows: TGTGCCAGCGAGGGGACAACGAACACCGGGGAGCTGTTTTTT.

The genes are TRBV29-1 and TRBJ2-1; 10 nucleotides agree with TRBD2. V was pared by 1 base and J by 7 bases, with 4 bases of the junction left unmatched. The germline CDR1 and CDR2 sequences are SQVTM and ANQGSEA. The CDR3 runs 14 residues. CDR3 loop: CSVEGTSGANEQFF. The CDR3 DNA follows: TGCAGCGTTGAAGGGACTAGCGGTGCGAATGAGCAGTTCTTC.